Below, 32 T cell receptor beta chains from the same sample are listed, as sequenced in a study of cytomegalovirus exposure and HLA in healthy donors. Profiled with immunoSEQ multiplex PCR; TCRdb holds only in-frame clones, not every one. There are approximately 50,000 clones in the sample; 88% occur only once, and about 6.7% lies in the top ten. The sequenced sample was PBMCs. Receptors were obtained from a woman in her 30s in good health and CMV-seronegative.

The gene calls are TRBV29-1 and TRBJ1-2, with 9 bases identical to TRBD1. The CDR3 loop spans 12 amino acids. V gave up 7 bases and J gave up 8 bases; unmatched junction bases: 8. Germline values: CDR1 SQVTM, CDR2 ANQGSEA. The CDR3 here is CSGQTGGRGYTF. In DNA form, the CDR3 reads TGCAGCGGTCAGACAGGGGGACGAGGCTACACCTTC.

This chain uses TRBV7-2 with TRBJ2-7, with D hard to call. With 1 base removed from V and 2 bases from J, the gap between germline ends came to 12 bases. Germline V lookup: CDR1 SGHTA, CDR2 FQGNSA. CDR3 size: 15 residues. CDR3 in DNA: TGTGCCAGCAGCTTAGGCCAGGTGACAACCTACGAGCAGTACTTC. Its protein is CASSLGQVTTYEQYF.

The CDR3 loop is CASSGQGYQPQHF. The CDR3 DNA follows: TGTGCCAGCAGTGGGCAGGGTTATCAGCCCCAGCATTTT. The chain combines TRBV6-1 with TRBJ1-5, with D possibly matching TRBD1 (5 bases). Per the germline V gene, CDR1 is MNHNS and CDR2 is SASEGT. The V end was cut by 4 bases, the J end by 5 bases, with 9 bases between. The CDR3 contains 13 residues.

This clone has only a few counts. CDR3 nucleotide sequence: TGCGCCAGCAGCTTGGACCTAGGTGGGACGCAGTATTTT. Translated, it gives CASSLDLGGTQYF. The V and J genes are TRBV5-1 and TRBJ2-3, with D hard to call. The CDR3 has 13 residues. V lost 0 bases, J lost 9 bases, and 11 bases lay in between. The germline CDR1 and CDR2 sequences are SGHRS and YFSETQ.

This chain joins TRBV18 and TRBJ1-1; D possibly corresponds to TRBD1 (6 bases). V was trimmed by 1 base and J by 7 bases, leaving 10 bases between them. The CDR3 extends over 13 amino acids. Germline V gives CDR1 KGHSH, CDR2 LQKENI. This chain's CDR3 is CASSPQGEGEAFF. CDR3 sequence (DNA): TGTGCCAGCTCACCACAGGGGGAGGGTGAAGCTTTCTTT.

The gene calls are TRBV28 and TRBJ1-1; tentative D call: TRBD1 (6 bases). This CDR3 region has 15 residues. Germline V CDR1 and CDR2: MDHEN, SYDVKM. V dropped 4 bases and J dropped 0 bases, with 12 bases sitting between them. The CDR3 DNA sequence: TGTGCCAGCAGTTCCCCAGGGGACATGAACACTGAAGCTTTCTTT. As protein: CASSSPGDMNTEAFF.

This chain connects TRBV29-1 to TRBJ2-7; 10 nucleotides match TRBD2. The CDR3 runs 15 residues. Germline V gene sequence: CDR1 SQVTM, CDR2 ANQGSEA. Trimming at V came to 4 bases and at J to 6 bases, leaving 12 bases not matched to a gene. The CDR3 spells CSVVTPSGSFAEQYF. CDR3 in DNA: TGCAGCGTTGTTACCCCTAGCGGGAGTTTCGCCGAGCAGTACTTC.

The chain's CDR3 is CASSSSFLAAGELFF. In nucleotides, the CDR3 is TGTGCCAGCAGTTCCTCCTTCCTAGCCGCCGGGGAGCTGTTTTTT. The chain employs TRBV28 and TRBJ2-2; a weak D match, TRBD2 (5 bases). Trimming left V 4 bases short and J 6 bases short, with 15 bases between. The CDR3 totals 15 residues. Germline lookup yields CDR1 MDHEN and CDR2 SYDVKM.

The rearrangement links TRBV28 to TRBJ1-1; 10 nucleotides align to TRBD1. CDR1 and CDR2 from the germline V gene are MDHEN and SYDVKM. The V gene end was trimmed by 9 bases and the J gene end by 7 bases; junction bases not matched to a gene: 5. The CDR3 contains 12 residues. The CDR3 protein is CASQGQGVEAFF. The CDR3 DNA follows: TGTGCCAGTCAAGGACAGGGGGTTGAAGCTTTCTTT.

Concerning this clone itself: The junction departs from germline at one end; a sequencing error may be responsible. The same CDR3 arises from other DNA sequences in this sample as well. The chain joins TRBV11-3 to TRBJ2-5, with 13 bases matching TRBD2. Germline V gene lookup returns CDR1 SGHNT and CDR2 YENEEA. CDR3 length equals 16 residues. Written as DNA, the CDR3 is TGCGCCAGCAGCCTTGGACTAGCGGGAGCTCAAGAGACCCAGTACTTC. As protein: CASSLGLAGAQETQYF.

The chain has TRBV30 and TRBJ1-4, with 7 positions matching TRBD1. Trimming at V came to 1 base and at J to 2 bases, leaving 1 base not matched to a gene. The CDR3 consists of 14 residues. In germline, CDR1 is GTSNPN, CDR2 SVGIG (reference sequence). The CDR3 sequence is CAWSAGGTNEKLFF. The CDR3 nucleotides read TGTGCCTGGAGTGCAGGGGGGACTAATGAAAAACTGTTTTTT.

The rearrangement uses TRBV29-1 and TRBJ2-7; perhaps TRBD1 as D (5 bases). CDR3 length equals 13 residues. V was clipped by 3 bases and J by 2 bases, with 11 bases between them. The germline V gene encodes CDR1 SQVTM and CDR2 ANQGSEA. The CDR3 reads CSVEADSTYEQYF. The CDR3 DNA follows: TGCAGCGTTGAGGCCGACAGCACCTACGAGCAGTACTTC.

V is TRBV9 and J is TRBJ2-5; 7 nucleotides match TRBD2. The CDR3 totals 16 residues. The J segment lost 10 bases and the V segment lost 0 bases, leaving 15 bases of the junction unmatched. The germline CDR1 and CDR2 sequences are SGDLS and YYNGEE. CDR3 loop: CASSVEGSGAFRDQYF. In DNA, the CDR3 is TGTGCCAGCAGCGTAGAGGGGAGCGGGGCTTTCCGGGACCAGTACTTC.

This clone was seen only once. The chain uses TRBV4-3 and TRBJ1-2, with 7 bases lining up with TRBD1. V was clipped by 0 bases and J by 6 bases; unmatched bases: 7. CDR3 length: 15 residues. CDR1 LGHNA and CDR2 YSLEER come from the germline V gene. Here the CDR3 DNA reads TGCGCCAGCAGCCAAGATGGCCAGGGGGTTCATGGCTACACCTTC. Its protein is CASSQDGQGVHGYTF.

The chain combines TRBV5-6 with TRBJ2-1, with 9 bases that match TRBD1. Germline assignment: CDR1 SGHDT and CDR2 YYEEEE. The CDR3 has 19 residues. V shed 4 bases, J shed 1 base, and the junction held 15 bases outside the gene matches. CDR3 residues: CASSVAGNRDRVSYNEQFF. The CDR3 DNA reads TGTGCCAGCAGCGTAGCAGGAAACCGGGACAGGGTATCCTACAATGAGCAGTTCTTC.

This clone was seen just once. The rearrangement uses TRBV5-4 and TRBJ2-2; possible D gene TRBD2, 6 bases. The CDR3 covers 15 residues. Germline-derived CDR1 and CDR2 are SGHNT and YYREEE (reference sequence). Trimming took off 4 bases at V and 4 bases at J, with 14 bases between the two ends. Written as DNA, the CDR3 is TGTGCCAGCAGCCCGGATGGGACTCGCACCGGGGAGCTGTTTTTT. Translating it yields CASSPDGTRTGELFF. The whole variable domain, filled in from reference TRBV5-4 and TRBJ2-2, reads ETGVTQSPTHLIKTRGQQVTLRCSSQSGHNTVSWYQQALGQGPQFIFQYYREEENGRGNFPPRFSGLQFPNYSSELNVNALELDDSALYLCASSPDGTRTGELFFGEGSRLTVL.

This chain links TRBV28 with TRBJ1-2; tentative D call: TRBD1 (6 bases). Germline V gene data show CDR1 as MDHEN and CDR2 as SYDVKM. This CDR3 has 18 amino acids. Trimming took off 6 bases at V and 4 bases at J, with 27 bases between the two ends. The CDR3 coding sequence is TGTGCCAGCAGGCGAATAGGAACCGGGACACACAGAAGCTATGGCTACACCTTC. It codes for CASRRIGTGTHRSYGYTF.

The chain uses TRBV7-7 and TRBJ2-2; TRBD1 might be the D (5 bases). The CDR3 has 15 amino acids. Germline values: CDR1 SSHAT, CDR2 FNYEAQ (reference sequence). V lost 5 bases and J lost 1, with 11 bases in between. This chain's CDR3 is CASSPRTGNTGELFF. The CDR3 DNA is TGTGCCAGCAGCCCCCGAACAGGGAACACCGGGGAGCTGTTTTTT.

V usage is TRBV11-2 and J usage is TRBJ1-1; D is perhaps TRBD1 (6 bases). Trimming left V 5 bases short and J 5 bases short, with 12 bases between. The CDR3 length is 13 residues. Looked up from germline, CDR1 is SGHAT and CDR2 is FQNNGV. CDR3 amino acids: CASSLRGGTEAFF. For the CDR3, the DNA is TGTGCCAGCAGCCTCAGGGGAGGGACTGAAGCTTTCTTT.

The chain employs TRBV2 and TRBJ1-5; unclear D gene. CDR1 is SNHLY and CDR2 is FYNNEI in the germline V gene. Trimming took 9 bases from V and 5 from J, leaving 14 bases between them. CDR3 length: 13 amino acids. The CDR3 is CASKTTGDQPQHF. The CDR3 DNA sequence: TGTGCCAGTAAAACCACGGGTGATCAGCCCCAGCATTTT.

The chain uses TRBV7-2 and TRBJ2-7, with 9 bases lining up with TRBD2. Germline values: CDR1 SGHTA, CDR2 FQGNSA. CDR3 size: 14 residues. Unmatched junction bases numbered 5, after V lost 3 bases and J lost 5 bases. The CDR3 sequence: CASSLGAGGNEQYF. As DNA, the CDR3 is TGTGCCAGCAGCTTGGGGGCGGGGGGGAACGAGCAGTACTTC. The full variable domain, in which reference TRBV7-2 and TRBJ2-7 provide the parts outside the CDR3, is GAGVSQSPSNKVTEKGKDVELRCDPISGHTALYWYRQSLGQGLEFLIYFQGNSAPDKSGLPSDRFSAERTGGSVSTLTIQRTQQEDSAVYLCASSLGAGGNEQYFGPGTRLTVT.

The chain uses TRBV6-6 and TRBJ2-7, with 11 nucleotides matching TRBD1. The length of the CDR3 is 14 residues. The germline V gene has CDR1 MNHNY and CDR2 SVGAGI (reference sequence). V lost 7 bases, J lost 4 bases, and 6 bases stayed unmatched. The chain's CDR3 is CASKMDRGLYEQYF. The CDR3 DNA follows: TGTGCCAGCAAAATGGACAGGGGGCTATACGAGCAGTACTTC.

This clone turned up a few times. V is TRBV4-3 and J is TRBJ1-1; 8 bases are a match to TRBD1. The CDR3 consists of 15 residues. Trimming at V came to 3 bases and at J to 5 bases, leaving 8 bases not matched to a gene. CDR1 is LGHNA, CDR2 YSLEER, per germline. This CDR3 reads CASSHGGQGGTEAFF. The CDR3 DNA sequence: TGCGCCAGCAGCCACGGAGGACAGGGTGGAACTGAAGCTTTCTTT.

The chain links TRBV7-3 to TRBJ2-1, with 7 bases lining up with TRBD2. CDR1 is SGHTA and CDR2 is FQGTGA in the germline V gene. Trimming removed 2 bases from V and 1 base from J; junction bases left unmatched: 5. The CDR3 loop spans 16 amino acids. CDR3 amino acids: CASSLGRGGSYNEQFF. CDR3 DNA sequence: TGTGCCAGCAGCTTAGGAAGGGGAGGGTCCTACAATGAGCAGTTCTTC. The variable domain in full, completed from reference TRBV7-3 and TRBJ2-1, reads GAGVSQTPSNKVTEKGKYVELRCDPISGHTALYWYRQSLGQGPEFLIYFQGTGAADDSGLPNDRFFAVRPEGSVSTLKIQRTERGDSAVYLCASSLGRGGSYNEQFFGPGTRLTVL.

This clone came up once. This chain links TRBV28 with TRBJ2-5; D perhaps matches TRBD1 (5 bases). The CDR3 has 15 residues. The germline V gene has CDR1 MDHEN and CDR2 SYDVKM. Between the trimmed V and J ends, which lost 2 bases and 5 bases, there was a span of 15 bases. The CDR3: CASSLRGRIPETQYF. Written as DNA, the CDR3 is TGTGCCAGCAGTTTAAGGGGTCGAATCCCGGAGACCCAGTACTTC.

The chain links TRBV11-2 to TRBJ2-1, with TRBD2 matching 13 bases. The CDR3 is 14 residues long. J gave up 7 bases and V 5 bases, and 2 bases lay outside the gene matches. Looked up from germline, CDR1 is SGHAT and CDR2 is FQNNGV. The CDR3: CASSRTSGSNEQFF. CDR3 coding DNA: TGTGCCAGCAGCCGGACTAGCGGGAGTAATGAGCAGTTCTTC. The entire variable domain, with the rest obtained from reference TRBV11-2 and TRBJ2-1, is as follows: EAGVAQSPRYKIIEKRQSVAFWCNPISGHATLYWYQQILGQGPKLLIQFQNNGVVDDSQLPKDRFSAERLKGVDSTLKIQPAKLEDSAVYLCASSRTSGSNEQFFGPGTRLTVL.

This chain uses TRBV29-1 with TRBJ2-7; tentatively, D is TRBD2 (6 bases). Trimming left V 2 bases short and J 3 bases short, with 17 bases between. There are 15 residues in the CDR3. The V gene's germline CDR1 is SQVTM and CDR2 ANQGSEA. In nucleotides, the CDR3 is TGCAGCGTTGAAATAGTCGGAGGGGTCGTCTACGAGCAGTACTTC. Encoded protein: CSVEIVGGVVYEQYF.

In its sample, this clone was seen once. The chain recombines TRBV2 with TRBJ1-2; D is uncertain. This CDR3 is 15 amino acids long. Germline assignment: CDR1 SNHLY and CDR2 FYNNEI. The V gene lost 3 bases and the J gene lost 8 bases, with 19 bases spanning the gap. CDR3 in DNA: TGTGCCAGCAGTGACTCCCCTGATAGGCCTAGCGGCTACACCTTC. Residues: CASSDSPDRPSGYTF.

This clone was counted only a few times. The J gene is TRBJ2-3, the V gene TRBV5-1; 8 nucleotides align to TRBD1. After removal of 4 bases from V and 3 bases from J, the junction contained 7 bases not matched to a gene. Germline assignment: CDR1 SGHRS and CDR2 YFSETQ. The CDR3 is made up of 15 amino acids. CDR3 amino acids: CASSTGQGVTDTQYF. Written as DNA, the CDR3 is TGCGCCAGCAGCACCGGACAGGGCGTGACAGATACGCAGTATTTT.

DNA of the CDR3: TGTGCCATCAGTGATTCAAGGACAGACAATCAGCCCCAGCATTTT. This translates into CAISDSRTDNQPQHF. This rearrangement joins TRBV10-3 to TRBJ1-5; TRBD1 is a possible D gene (6 bases). The CDR3 contains 15 residues. Germline V gene data show CDR1 as ENHRY and CDR2 as SYGVKD. V dropped 3 bases and J dropped 3 bases, with 12 bases sitting between them.

J is TRBJ2-6 and V is TRBV6-1; 9 positions agree with TRBD1. Germline CDR1 is MNHNS and CDR2 is SASEGT. Trimming cost V 7 bases and J 2 bases; bases outside gene matches: 3. This CDR3 has 15 residues. The CDR3 DNA sequence: TGTGCCAGCAATACAGGGGGCGCTGGGGCCAACGTCCTGACTTTC. Amino acids: CASNTGGAGANVLTF.

This chain links TRBV2 with TRBJ2-1, with 9 bases that match TRBD2. The CDR3 is 11 amino acids. V shed 5 bases and J 14 bases; nucleotides not matched to a gene: 4. Germline V gene lookup returns CDR1 SNHLY and CDR2 FYNNEI. The CDR3 DNA follows: TGTGCCAGCAGTAATAGCGGGGGCAAGTTCTTC. Translated: CASSNSGGKFF.